This record looks at one TCR beta chain sequence and its context. Its antigen is as yet unknown. This sample stems from a study of T cells in localized non-small cell lung cancer. The CDR3 totals 17 residues. The ends lost 5 bases at V and 0 bases at J; junction bases unmatched: 9. Germline CDR1 MDHEN, CDR2 SYDVKM. Data came from immunoSEQ multiplex PCR; TCRdb stores just in-frame clones and leaves some out. The sample has 1,500 to 2,000 clones, around a fifth seen once. The study, taken as a whole, reports: Exceeding tumor, uninvolved adjacent lung had the highest T cell clonality.

The clonotype was recovered from a man aged 18-55 years with stage I lung adenocarcinoma. This specimen was normal lung tissue next to the tumor, taken before any cancer treatment. The chain recombines TRBV28 with TRBJ2-3; 9 bases map to TRBD2. Written as DNA, the CDR3 is TGTGCCAGCAGTCTCCAGCGGGGGGCCCTGAGCACAGATACGCAGTATTTT. It yields the protein CASSLQRGALSTDTQYF. The full variable domain, rest sourced from reference TRBV28 and TRBJ2-3, is DVKVTQSSRYLVKRTGEKVFLECVQDMDHENMFWYRQDPGLGLRLIYFSYDVKMKEKGDIPEGYSVSREKKERFSLILESASTNQTSMYLCASSLQRGALSTDTQYFGPGTRLTVL.